This TCR beta chain was sequenced in a study of T cell responses to AZD1222 COVID-19 vaccine. Regarding the study as a whole: Donors were largely white British and mainly female; clonal diversity was possibly underestimated.

Germline lookup yields CDR1 SGHNT and CDR2 YYREEE (reference sequence). The CDR3 extends over 14 amino acids. The V gene lost 0 bases and the J gene lost 4 bases, with 10 bases spanning the gap. Remarks on this clone: What it recognizes is unknown.

Using immunoSEQ multiplex PCR, the repertoire was profiled, and TCRdb retains in-frame clones only, with some absent. The sample carries about 110,000 clones, around 90% recorded once. The TCR originated in an adult in good health. Sequencing used peripheral blood, obtained on day 0 of MenACWY control vaccination. The chain couples TRBV5-4 to TRBJ1-2; unclear D gene. The CDR3 coding sequence is TGTGCCAGCAGCTTGGTAGTGGCTCTCTATGGCTACACCTTC. It translates to CASSLVVALYGYTF.